This entry is about one TCR beta chain. The data were obtained in a study of shared clonotypes between healthy human individuals. Generated by immunoSEQ multiplex PCR, the TCRdb table keeps only in-frame clones and is missing some. In the table there are about 960,000 clones, about 80% of which are singletons. Sample: memory CD4+ T cells sorted from blood. The subset is: CD45RA-negative fraction. This sequence originates from a man aged 18 to 30 in good health.

Here the CDR3 reads CASSYRGTINSPLHF. Written as DNA, the CDR3 is TGTGCCAGCAGTTACCGCGGGACCATAAATTCACCCCTCCACTTT. The chain joins TRBV6-5 to TRBJ1-6; maybe TRBD1 (5 bases). The CDR3 is 15 residues long. Germline V CDR1 and CDR2: MNHEY, SVGAGI. Trimming shortened V by 2 bases and J by 7 bases, and 12 bases separated the two germline ends.